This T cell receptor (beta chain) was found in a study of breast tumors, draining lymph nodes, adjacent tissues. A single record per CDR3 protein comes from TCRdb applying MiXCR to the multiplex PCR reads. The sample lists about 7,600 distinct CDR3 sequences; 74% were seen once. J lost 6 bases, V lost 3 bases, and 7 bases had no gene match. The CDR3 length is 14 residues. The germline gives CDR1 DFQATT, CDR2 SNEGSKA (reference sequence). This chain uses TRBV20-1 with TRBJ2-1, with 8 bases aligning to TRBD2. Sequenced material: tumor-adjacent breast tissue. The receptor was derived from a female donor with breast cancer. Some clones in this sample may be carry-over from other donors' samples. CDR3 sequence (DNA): TGCAGTGCTAGTAACGGGAGGGCCATCAATGAGCAGTTCTTC. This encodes CSASNGRAINEQFF.